Detailed here is one T cell receptor (beta chain). What it binds is unknown. The data are from a study of graft-versus-host responses after intestinal transplantation. The repertoire was sequenced with immunoSEQ multiplex PCR; TCRdb's copy has only in-frame clones and lacks some. This sample has about 94,000 clones, with 90% to 95% found just once. CDR3 length equals 16 residues. The germline V gene encodes CDR1 LNHDA and CDR2 SQIVND (reference sequence). The junction had 5 bases not matched to a gene; V was cut back by 5 bases and J by 2 bases. Study results and caveats: Detected in recipient marrow were GvH clones, some of which were first observed in ileum or blood.

The sample here was unstimulated CD8+ T cells sorted from spleen or lymph node cells, taken before intestinal transplant. This chain connects TRBV19 to TRBJ1-6; TRBD1 aligns across 8 bases. The origin of this receptor is a human donor who received an intestinal transplant. CDR3 coding DNA: TGTGCCAGTAGTGACAGGGGAAGGCCCTATAATTCACCCCTCCACTTT. It encodes CASSDRGRPYNSPLHF.